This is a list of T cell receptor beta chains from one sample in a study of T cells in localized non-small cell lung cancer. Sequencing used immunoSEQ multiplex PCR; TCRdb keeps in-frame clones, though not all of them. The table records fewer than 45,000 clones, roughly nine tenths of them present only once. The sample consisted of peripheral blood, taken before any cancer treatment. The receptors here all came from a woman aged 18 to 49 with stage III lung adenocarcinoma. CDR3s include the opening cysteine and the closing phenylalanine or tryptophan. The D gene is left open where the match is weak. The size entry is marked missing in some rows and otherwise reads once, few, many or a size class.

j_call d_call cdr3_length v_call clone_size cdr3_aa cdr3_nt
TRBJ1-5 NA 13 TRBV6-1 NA CASSGQPNQPQHF TGTGCCAGCAGCGGACAGCCCAATCAGCCCCAGCATTTT
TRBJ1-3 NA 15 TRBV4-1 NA CASSQGAGPGNTIYF TGCGCCAGCAGCCAAGGGGCAGGTCCTGGAAACACCATATATTTT
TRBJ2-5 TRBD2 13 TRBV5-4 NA CASSMRGAETQYF TGTGCCAGCAGCATGCGGGGGGCCGAGACCCAGTACTTC
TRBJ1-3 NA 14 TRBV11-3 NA CASSPGPTGNTIYF TGTGCCAGCAGCCCGGGACCGACTGGAAACACCATATATTTT
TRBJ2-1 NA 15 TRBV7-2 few CASSLAGVAYNEQFF TGTGCCAGCAGCTTAGCGGGAGTGGCCTACAATGAGCAGTTCTTC
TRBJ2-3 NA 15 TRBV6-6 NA CASGSVGIFTDTQYF TGTGCCAGCGGTTCTGTAGGGATTTTCACAGATACGCAGTATTTT
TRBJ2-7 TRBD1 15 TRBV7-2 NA CASSRPGTGLNEQYF TGTGCCAGCAGCCGACCCGGGACAGGGTTGAACGAGCAGTACTTC
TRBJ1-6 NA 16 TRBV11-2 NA CASSLDLGRGDSPLHF TGTGCCAGCAGCTTAGATCTCGGCAGGGGAGATTCACCCCTCCACTTT
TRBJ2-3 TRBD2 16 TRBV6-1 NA CASSDYASGPTDTQYF TGTGCCAGCAGTGACTATGCTAGCGGGCCCACAGATACGCAGTATTTT
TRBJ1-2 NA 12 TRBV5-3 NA CARSNGTYGYTF TGTGCCAGAAGCAACGGGACCTATGGCTACACCTTC
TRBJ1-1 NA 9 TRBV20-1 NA CSSSLEAFF TGCAGTTCATCTCTTGAAGCTTTCTTT
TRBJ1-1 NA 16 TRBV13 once CASSFRQATGNTEAFF TGTGCCAGCAGCTTTCGCCAGGCAACTGGGAACACTGAAGCTTTCTTT
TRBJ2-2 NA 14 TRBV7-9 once CASSLRANTGELFF TGTGCCAGCAGCCTCAGGGCCAACACCGGGGAGCTGTTTTTT
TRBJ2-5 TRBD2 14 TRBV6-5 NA CASRERGPQETQYF TGTGCCAGCAGAGAGCGGGGCCCCCAAGAGACCCAGTACTTC
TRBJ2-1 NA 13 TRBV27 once CASSLSITRVEFF TGTGCCAGCAGTTTATCGATAACTAGGGTAGAGTTCTTC
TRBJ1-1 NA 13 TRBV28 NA CASSLGGGTEAFF TGTGCCAGCAGTTTAGGGGGTGGCACTGAAGCTTTCTTT
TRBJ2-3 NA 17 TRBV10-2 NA CASSEPKAGYVTDTQYF TGCGCCAGCAGTGAGCCGAAGGCAGGGTACGTCACAGATACGCAGTATTTT
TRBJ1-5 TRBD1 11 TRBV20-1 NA CSANTDRAQHF TGCAGTGCTAATACCGACAGGGCCCAGCATTTT
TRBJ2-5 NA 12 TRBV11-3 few CASSENQETQYF TGTGCCAGCAGCGAAAACCAAGAGACCCAGTACTTC
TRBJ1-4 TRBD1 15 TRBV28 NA CASRPQGKGSEKLFF TGTGCCAGCAGACCACAGGGGAAGGGGAGTGAAAAACTGTTTTTT
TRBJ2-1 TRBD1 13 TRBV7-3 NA CASSLGDRGEQFF TGTGCCAGCAGCTTAGGGGACAGGGGTGAGCAGTTCTTC
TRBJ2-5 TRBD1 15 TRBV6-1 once CASRGTGGYQETQYF TGTGCCAGCAGGGGGACAGGGGGTTACCAAGAGACCCAGTACTTC
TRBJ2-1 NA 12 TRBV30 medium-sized CAWSSSSNEQFF TGTGCCTGGAGTTCCTCATCCAATGAGCAGTTCTTC
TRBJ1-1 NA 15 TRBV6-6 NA CASRREQGWDTEAFF TGTGCCAGCAGAAGGGAACAGGGATGGGACACTGAAGCTTTCTTT
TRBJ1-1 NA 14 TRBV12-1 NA CARTVPLMNTEAFF TGTGCCAGGACAGTTCCCCTGATGAACACTGAAGCTTTCTTT
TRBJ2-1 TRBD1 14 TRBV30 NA CAWSVGQEYNEQFF TGTGCCTGGAGTGTGGGACAGGAGTACAATGAGCAGTTCTTC
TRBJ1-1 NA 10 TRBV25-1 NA CASQGSKAFF TGTGCCAGTCAGGGCAGTAAAGCTTTCTTT
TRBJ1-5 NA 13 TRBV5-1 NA CASSLEGFQPQHF TGCGCCAGCAGCTTGGAAGGGTTTCAGCCCCAGCATTTT
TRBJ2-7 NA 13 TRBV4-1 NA CASSPRLSYEQYF TGCGCCAGCAGCCCCCGCCTCTCCTACGAGCAGTACTTC
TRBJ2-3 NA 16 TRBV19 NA CATRPLRGSSTDTQYF TGTGCCACCCGTCCGCTGAGGGGATCTAGCACAGATACGCAGTATTTT
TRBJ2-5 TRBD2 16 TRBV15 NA CATSRIGRGGMETQYF TGTGCCACCAGCAGAATCGGGCGGGGGGGCATGGAGACCCAGTACTTC
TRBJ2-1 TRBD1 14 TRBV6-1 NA CASSEGQGAGEQFF TGTGCCAGCAGTGAGGGACAGGGGGCCGGTGAGCAGTTCTTC
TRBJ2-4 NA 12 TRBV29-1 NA CSVEGSKNIQYF TGCAGCGTTGAAGGGTCCAAAAACATTCAGTACTTC
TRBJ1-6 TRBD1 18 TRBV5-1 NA CASSLAGQSAGTDSPLHF TGCGCCAGCAGCTTGGCGGGACAGAGTGCGGGTACGGATTCACCCCTCCACTTT
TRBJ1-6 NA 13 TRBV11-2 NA CASSFRVDSPLHF TGTGCCAGCAGCTTTAGGGTTGATTCACCCCTCCACTTT
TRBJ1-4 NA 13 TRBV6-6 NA CASSPTGTEKLFF TGTGCCAGCAGCCCGACGGGGACTGAAAAACTGTTTTTT
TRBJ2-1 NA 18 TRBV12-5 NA CASGLAQPAQNRYNEQFF TGTGCTAGTGGTTTGGCGCAACCCGCACAAAATAGATACAATGAGCAGTTCTTC